This TCR beta chain stems from a study of molecular identifiers for immune sequencing clone quantification. TCRdb processed the PCR reads anew with MiXCR; each CDR3 protein has one entry. The sample holds approximately 630,000 distinct CDR3 sequences, 25% seen once. Note on this clonotype: The antigen remains undetermined.

V gave up 0 bases and J gave up 6 bases, with 8 bases separating them. CDR1 is MNHEY, CDR2 SVGAGI, per germline. The CDR3 contains 14 residues. Findings of the study overall: Same-barcode identical TCR molecules could make highly expanded clones look smaller than they are. Beyond 20 RNA copies, clones held over 97% of effector molecules, compared with under 1% in naive cells.

The sequenced sample consisted of naive CD8+ T cells from blood, with Jurkat cell RNA spiked in. The subset was: FACS-sorted CD8+CD4-CCR7+CD45RA+ naive T cells. This clonotype originated in a human donor in good health. Some libraries in this study had Jurkat cell RNA spiked in. The rearrangement joins TRBV6-5 to TRBJ2-2, with a weak D call TRBD2 (5 bases). CDR3 sequence reads: CASSYSAGSGELFF. DNA for the CDR3: TGTGCCAGCAGTTACTCGGCGGGTTCCGGGGAGCTGTTTTTT.